Each of the 9 T cell receptor beta chains below was sequenced from the same sample in a study of T cell responses to AZD1222 COVID-19 vaccine. Profiling relied on immunoSEQ multiplex PCR, and the TCRdb table lists in-frame clones only, not all of them. In the table there are about 140,000 clones, roughly nine tenths of which are singletons. Material: peripheral blood, obtained 28 days after the second AZD1222 dose. Receptors were obtained from an adult who received the AZD1222 COVID-19 vaccine.

This clone showed up just once. The genes are TRBV18 and TRBJ1-6; tentative D call: TRBD1 (5 bases). CDR1 KGHSH and CDR2 LQKENI come from the germline V gene. The CDR3 is 16 amino acids. The V and J ends lost 2 bases and 0 bases respectively, with 8 bases between them. This chain's CDR3 is CASSPWDFSYNSPLHF. DNA for the CDR3: TGTGCCAGCTCACCATGGGACTTCTCCTATAATTCACCCCTCCACTTT.

The CDR3 protein is CASSLAFGSYGYTF. The DNA of the CDR3 is TGTGCCAGCAGCTTGGCCTTTGGGAGCTATGGCTACACCTTC. The chain recombines TRBV5-6 with TRBJ1-2; no clear D. Trimming stripped 0 bases from V and 4 bases from J, with 10 bases between. The CDR3 length is 14 residues. CDR1 is SGHDT, CDR2 YYEEEE, per germline.

This clone has a single count. This rearrangement joins TRBV5-4 to TRBJ2-2; 8 positions agree with TRBD1. Trimming took 4 bases from V and 3 from J; bases not matched to a gene: 5. The length of the CDR3 is 15 residues. CDR1 and CDR2 from the germline V gene are SGHNT and YYREEE (reference sequence). The CDR3 region has the DNA TGTGCCAGCAGCCCCAGGACAGGGCACACCGGGGAGCTGTTTTTT. It codes for CASSPRTGHTGELFF.

The table lists this clone with a count of one. The V and J genes are TRBV14 and TRBJ1-6; D might be TRBD1 (6 bases). CDR3 length equals 13 residues. V lost 4 bases, J lost 13 bases, and 14 bases lay in between. Germline CDR1 SGHDN, CDR2 FVKESK. CDR3 loop: CASSRTVELPLHF. CDR3 sequence (DNA): TGTGCCAGCAGCCGGACAGTAGAGTTGCCCCTCCACTTT.

This sequence joins TRBV5-4 and TRBJ2-4, with D perhaps given as TRBD1 or TRBD2 (5 bases each). V lost 6 bases and J 9 bases, leaving 13 bases between the germline ends. Germline CDR1 SGHNT, CDR2 YYREEE (reference sequence). The CDR3 has 12 residues. CDR3 sequence: CASTGDGLIQYF. The CDR3 nucleotides read TGTGCCAGCACCGGGGACGGACTCATTCAGTACTTC.

This clone was recorded once. The V call is TRBV15, the J call TRBJ2-5; 11 positions match TRBD2. This CDR3 region has 18 residues. V shed 4 bases and J 4 bases; nucleotides not matched to a gene: 14. Germline V lookup: CDR1 LNHNV, CDR2 YYDKDF (reference sequence). As DNA, the CDR3 is TGTGCCACCAGCATCGACCCGGTAGCGGGAGGGGTAGGAGAGACCCAGTACTTC. Amino acids: CATSIDPVAGGVGETQYF. Drawing the rest from reference TRBV15 and TRBJ2-5, the complete variable domain is DAMVIQNPRYQVTQFGKPVTLSCSQTLNHNVMYWYQQKSSQAPKLLFHYYDKDFNNEADTPDNFQSRRPNTSFCFLDIRSPGLGDTAMYLCATSIDPVAGGVGETQYFGPGTRLLVL.

This clone occurred many times. The rearrangement links TRBV6-5 to TRBJ2-6; no firm D call. Germline V CDR1 and CDR2: MNHEY, SVGAGI. This CDR3 has 14 residues. V lost 6 bases, J lost 1 base, and 7 bases lay in between. CDR3 residues: CASRRWSGANVLTF. In DNA form, the CDR3 reads TGTGCCAGCAGGCGGTGGTCTGGGGCCAACGTCCTGACTTTC.

V usage is TRBV2 and J usage is TRBJ2-2, with D possibly matching TRBD1 (6 bases). Germline CDR1 SNHLY, CDR2 FYNNEI. The CDR3 consists of 17 residues. Trimming removed 2 bases from V and 3 bases from J, with 16 bases in between. CDR3 nucleotide sequence: TGTGCCAGCAGTGAAAGGGGGTCTGGGCTGTACACCGGGGAGCTGTTTTTT. Protein sequence: CASSERGSGLYTGELFF.

The chain recombines TRBV18 with TRBJ2-1; 9 bases map to TRBD2. The CDR3 extends over 15 amino acids. The germline V gene encodes CDR1 KGHSH and CDR2 LQKENI. Trimming cost V 5 bases and J 5 bases; bases outside gene matches: 7. This CDR3 is CASSSSSGINNEQFF. The CDR3 coding sequence is TGTGCCAGCTCATCCTCTAGCGGGATTAACAATGAGCAGTTCTTC.